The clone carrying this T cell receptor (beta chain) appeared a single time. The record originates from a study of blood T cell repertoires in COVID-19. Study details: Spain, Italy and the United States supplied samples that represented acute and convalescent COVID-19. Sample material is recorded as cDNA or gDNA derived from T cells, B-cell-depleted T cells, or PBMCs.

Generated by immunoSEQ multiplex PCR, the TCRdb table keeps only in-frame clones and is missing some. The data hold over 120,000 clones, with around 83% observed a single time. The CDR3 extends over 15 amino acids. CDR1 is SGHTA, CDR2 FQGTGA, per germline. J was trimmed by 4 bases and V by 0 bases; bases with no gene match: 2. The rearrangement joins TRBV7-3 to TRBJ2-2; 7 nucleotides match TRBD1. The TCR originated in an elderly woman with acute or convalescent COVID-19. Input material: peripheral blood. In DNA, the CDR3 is TGTGCCAGCAGCTTAACTCGGGACAGCACCGGGGAGCTGTTTTTT. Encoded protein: CASSLTRDSTGELFF.